This T cell receptor (beta chain) was sequenced during a study of cytomegalovirus exposure and HLA in healthy donors. CDR3 length: 14 amino acids. Vbeta (60) and Jbeta (13) primers were used in the PCR. The table came from immunoSEQ multiplex PCR; TCRdb's copy has only in-frame clones and leaves some out. Its clone listing holds 49,000 or so clones. The genes are TRBV21-1 and TRBJ2-3; TRBD1 was called by the table and not checked on the DNA. TRBV21-1 is recorded as a pseudogene. The sequenced sample was PBMCs. The TCR comes from a middle-aged man in good health and CMV-seropositive. CDR3 DNA sequence: TGTGCCAGCAGCAAATGCAGGGGTGAAGATACGCAGTATTTT. Amino acids: CASSKCRGEDTQYF.